These T cell receptor beta chains were read from a single sample in a study of blood T cells in healthy people across ages. TCRdb ran MiXCR on the 5' RACE reads and lists one entry per CDR3 protein. The sample carries over 600,000 distinct CDR3 sequences, 35% to 50% recorded once. The sequencing sample was made of blood. These receptors all come from a man older than 75 in good health. The CDR3 runs from the conserved cysteine through the conserved F or W.

TRBV11-2,CASSLDVEATGANVLTF
TRBV20-1,CSASGLGGQETQYF
TRBV5-1,CASTSGGGYNEQFF
TRBV20-1,CSANWGQSDEQYF
TRBV7-2,CASSPQRLGGSYEQYF
TRBV29-1,CSVDGPGGNTF
TRBV7-2,CASSPGQRLEQYF
TRBV20-1,CSARDLENHYEQYF
TRBV4-1,CASSQADSGGGAADTQYF
TRBV3-1,CASSQALQVPRETQYF